The present T cell receptor (beta chain) was sequenced within a study of blood T cell repertoires in COVID-19. As for the study in general: Both acute and convalescent COVID-19 samples were obtained from the United States, Italy and Spain.

This study enrolled people aged about 18 to 90 from roughly 24 US geographic areas. Which cohort a participant joined came from the clinical history participants gave. With V trimmed by 0 bases and J by 0 bases, 6 bases remained unmatched. This CDR3 region has 19 residues. Germline-derived CDR1 and CDR2 are SGHKS and YYEKEE (reference sequence). Original data processing: The authors estimated nucleated cell counts from reference gene primer amplification. Assay: immunoSEQ multiplex PCR; the TCRdb copy retains only in-frame clones and omits some. V and J calls and clone size follow that table, whereas D and trimming were derived from the DNA. The sample lists a few hundred thousand clones; about 90% were seen once.

This TCR came from a woman in her forties or fifties who had been exposed to COVID-19. Sequencing input: PBMCs or T cells enriched from blood (not recorded which). The rearrangement links TRBV5-5 to TRBJ2-6; TRBD1 matches at 10 bases. For the CDR3, the DNA is TGTGCCAGCAGCTTGGTTCGGGGACAGGGGCCCTCTGGGGCCAACGTCCTGACTTTC. This translates into CASSLVRGQGPSGANVLTF.